This TCR beta chain emerged from a study of T cells in Graves' hyperthyroidism and ophthalmopathy. Whole-study findings and limits: Researchers found most expanded thyroid clonotypes above 0.001 in blood as well.

Trimming left V 1 base short and J 4 bases short, with 17 bases between. Looked up from germline, CDR1 is SNHLY and CDR2 is FYNNEI. The CDR3 consists of 17 residues. Amplification yielded TCR beta CDR3 regions, with RNA transcripts as the source. An initial round of RT-PCR targeting the TCR CDR3 relied on the HTBI primer set. TCRdb used MiXCR to reprocess the multiplex PCR reads, holding one entry per CDR3 protein. The sample yields fewer than 550,000 distinct CDR3 sequences, 15% to 18% seen once. There are many counts of this clonotype. The target antigen is unknown. This sequence joins TRBV2 and TRBJ1-5; D gene ambiguous. Sequencing used blood. This TCR was sampled from a woman aged 18-29 years with Graves' hyperthyroidism. The CDR3 sequence: CASSEGILTGFNQPQHF. For the CDR3, the DNA is TGTGCCAGCAGTGAAGGGATTTTGACCGGATTTAATCAGCCCCAGCATTTT.